The clone carrying this T cell receptor beta chain was recorded many times. This sample was included in a study of CD8 T cells in ankylosing spondylitis. From the 5' RACE reads, TCRdb called clonotypes with MiXCR, one entry per CDR3 protein. Here the sample spans 200,000 to 300,000 distinct CDR3 sequences, about 11% being singletons. The CDR3 contains 12 residues. Trimming cost V 6 bases and J 6 bases, with 10 bases left between them. CDR1 and CDR2 (germline): KGHSH, LQKENI. The sequence was collected from a male donor with ankylosing spondylitis or in good health (not recorded which). J is TRBJ2-3 and V is TRBV18; the D is unclear. Sequencing was done on a sample of blood, either unsorted or a sorted T cell fraction (not recorded which). The CDR3 coding sequence is TGTGCCAGCTCGATCGTGGCGGATACGCAGTATTTT. Translating it yields CASSIVADTQYF.